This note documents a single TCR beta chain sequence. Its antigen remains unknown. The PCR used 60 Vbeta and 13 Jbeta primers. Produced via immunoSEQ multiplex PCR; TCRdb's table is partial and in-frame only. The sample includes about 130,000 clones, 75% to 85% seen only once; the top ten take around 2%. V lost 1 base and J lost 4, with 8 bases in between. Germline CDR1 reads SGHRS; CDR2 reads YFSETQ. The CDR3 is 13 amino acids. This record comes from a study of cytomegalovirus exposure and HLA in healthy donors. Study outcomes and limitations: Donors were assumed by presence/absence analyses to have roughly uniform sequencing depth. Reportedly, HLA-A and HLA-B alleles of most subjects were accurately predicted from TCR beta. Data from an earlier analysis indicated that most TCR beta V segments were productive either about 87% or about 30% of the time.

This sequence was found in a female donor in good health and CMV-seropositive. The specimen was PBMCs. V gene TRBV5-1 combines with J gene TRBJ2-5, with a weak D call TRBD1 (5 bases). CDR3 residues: CASSLSRAETQYF. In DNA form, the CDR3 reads TGCGCCAGCAGCTTGTCCAGGGCAGAGACCCAGTACTTC.